Described below is a single TCR beta chain sequence and its context. The data belong to a study of blood T cell repertoires in COVID-19. In the study overall: Samples came from the United States, Italy and Spain, spanning acute and convalescent COVID-19. From T cells, B-cell-depleted T cells, or PBMCs came the material, which was cDNA or gDNA.

Repertoires were generated with immunoSEQ multiplex PCR, while TCRdb's copy carries only in-frame clones and drops some. The sample holds 90,000 to 120,000 clones, just under 95% seen once. Unmatched junction bases numbered 3, after V lost 5 bases and J lost 3 bases. The CDR3 covers 13 residues. Per the germline V gene, CDR1 is MNHNY and CDR2 is SVGAGI (reference sequence). The chain carries TRBV6-6 and TRBJ2-7; 8 positions agree with TRBD1. The specimen sequenced was peripheral blood. This receptor was taken from a man between 65 and 85 years old with acute or convalescent COVID-19. In nucleotides, the CDR3 is TGTGCCAGCAGTACCGACAGGGGCTACGAGCAGTACTTC. It yields the protein CASSTDRGYEQYF.